What follows describes a single T cell receptor (beta chain). Antigen unknown. Synthesis of cDNA was carried out by template-switch 5'RACE. The reaction used 10-nucleotide random UMIs. TCRdb reprocessed the 5' RACE reads with MiXCR, giving one entry per CDR3 protein. The sample has around 50,000 distinct CDR3 sequences; 3% to 4% are singletons. CDR1 is MNHNS and CDR2 is SASEGT in the germline V gene. With 7 bases removed from V and 7 bases from J, the gap between germline ends came to 16 bases. CDR3 length equals 14 residues. This specimen comes from a study of neurological immune-mediated disorders. Findings and limits, study-wide: The phylogenetic placement of 18 of 34 multiple sclerosis patients' repertoires in one related-CDR3 cluster constitutes a possible signature. Multiple sclerosis patients had less TCR clonal expansion than even healthy controls, unlike HTLV-1-associated myelopathy.

Sequences were obtained from PBMCs. This chain joins TRBV6-1 and TRBJ1-4; a weak D match, TRBD1 (5 bases). This clonotype was sampled from a man aged 55 to 69 with multiple sclerosis. DNA for the CDR3: TGTGCCAGCACCCGCAGGGAGGGCGCTGAAAAACTGTTTTTT. This codes for CASTRREGAEKLFF.